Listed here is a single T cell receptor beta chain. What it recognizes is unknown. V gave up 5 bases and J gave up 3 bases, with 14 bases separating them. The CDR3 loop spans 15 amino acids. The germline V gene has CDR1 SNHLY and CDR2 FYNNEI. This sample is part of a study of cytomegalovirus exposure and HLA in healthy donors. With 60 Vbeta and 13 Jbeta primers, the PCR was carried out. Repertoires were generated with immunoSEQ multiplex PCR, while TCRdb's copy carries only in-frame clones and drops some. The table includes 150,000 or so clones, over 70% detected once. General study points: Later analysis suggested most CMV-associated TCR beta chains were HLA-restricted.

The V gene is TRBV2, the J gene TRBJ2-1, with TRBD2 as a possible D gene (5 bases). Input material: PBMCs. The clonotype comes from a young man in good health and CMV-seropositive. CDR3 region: CASSTGSDSYNEQFF. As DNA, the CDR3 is TGTGCCAGCAGTACGGGAAGCGATAGCTACAATGAGCAGTTCTTC.